The clone carrying this TCR beta chain came up a few times. Antigen unknown. V shed 5 bases, J shed 3 bases, and the junction held 5 bases outside the gene matches. Germline values: CDR1 WSHSY, CDR2 SAAADI. This CDR3 region has 15 residues. The time point denotes: pre-sensitization, week 0. Indicated treatment: therapeutic diphenylcyclopropenone sensitization with weekly scalp DPC. The data are from a study of human T cells and chemical hapten exposure. Study-wide context: Patients having alopecia areata, totalis or universalis were mostly female. Points from the study as a whole: TCRs above 1 in 1000 frequency stayed constant with DPC sensitization. Expanded TCRs created a significantly greater count of big CDR3 similarity clusters than controls did.

For the library, individual cDNA molecules each received unique molecular identifiers. Each CDR3 protein gets one entry after TCRdb re-called the RACE reads with MiXCR. The table lists 250,000 or so distinct CDR3 sequences, 8.6% of them singletons. The rearrangement uses TRBV10-2 and TRBJ2-4; 9 bases agree with TRBD2. This receptor was taken from a woman aged 40 to 50 with alopecia areata. Some clones in this sample may be carry-over from other donors' samples. The specimen comprised whole blood, sampled in connection with sensitization to the hapten diphenylcyclopropenone (DPC). Written as DNA, the CDR3 is TGCGCCAGCAGTAACCAGCGGGAGGTCAAAAACATTCAGTACTTC. It translates to CASSNQREVKNIQYF.